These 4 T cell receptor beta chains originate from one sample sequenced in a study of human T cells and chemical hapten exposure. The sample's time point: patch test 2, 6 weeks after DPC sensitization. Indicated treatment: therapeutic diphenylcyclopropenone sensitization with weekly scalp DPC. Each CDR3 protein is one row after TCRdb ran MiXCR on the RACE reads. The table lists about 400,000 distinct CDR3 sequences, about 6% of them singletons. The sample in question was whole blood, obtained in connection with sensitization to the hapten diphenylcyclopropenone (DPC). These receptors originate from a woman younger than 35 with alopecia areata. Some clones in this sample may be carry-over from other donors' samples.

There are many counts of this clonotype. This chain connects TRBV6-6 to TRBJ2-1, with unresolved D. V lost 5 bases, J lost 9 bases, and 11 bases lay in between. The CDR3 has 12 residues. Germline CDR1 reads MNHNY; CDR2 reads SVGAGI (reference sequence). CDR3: CASSPRLSEQFF. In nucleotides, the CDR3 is TGTGCCAGCAGTCCCAGGTTGAGTGAGCAGTTCTTC.

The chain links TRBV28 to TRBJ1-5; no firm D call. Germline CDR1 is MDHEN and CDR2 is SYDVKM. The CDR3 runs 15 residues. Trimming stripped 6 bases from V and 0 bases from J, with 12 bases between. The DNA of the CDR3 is TGTGCCAGCAGCCCTTGGAGCGATAGCAATCAGCCCCAGCATTTT. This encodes CASSPWSDSNQPQHF.

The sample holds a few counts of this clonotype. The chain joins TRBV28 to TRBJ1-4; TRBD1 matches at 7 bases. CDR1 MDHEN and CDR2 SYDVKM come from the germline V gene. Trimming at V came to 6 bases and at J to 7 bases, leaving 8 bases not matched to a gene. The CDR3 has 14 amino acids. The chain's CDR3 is CASSLLQGGEKLFF. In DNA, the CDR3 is TGTGCCAGCAGCCTTCTTCAGGGGGGTGAAAAACTGTTTTTT. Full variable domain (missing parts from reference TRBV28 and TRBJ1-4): DVKVTQSSRYLVKRTGEKVFLECVQDMDHENMFWYRQDPGLGLRLIYFSYDVKMKEKGDIPEGYSVSREKKERFSLILESASTNQTSMYLCASSLLQGGEKLFFGSGTQLSVL.

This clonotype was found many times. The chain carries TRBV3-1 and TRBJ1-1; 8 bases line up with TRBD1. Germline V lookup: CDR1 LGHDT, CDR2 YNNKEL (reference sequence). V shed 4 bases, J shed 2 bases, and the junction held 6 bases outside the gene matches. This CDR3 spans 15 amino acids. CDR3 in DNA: TGTGCCAGCAGCCCTCTGGACAGGGACAACACTGAAGCTTTCTTT. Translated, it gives CASSPLDRDNTEAFF.